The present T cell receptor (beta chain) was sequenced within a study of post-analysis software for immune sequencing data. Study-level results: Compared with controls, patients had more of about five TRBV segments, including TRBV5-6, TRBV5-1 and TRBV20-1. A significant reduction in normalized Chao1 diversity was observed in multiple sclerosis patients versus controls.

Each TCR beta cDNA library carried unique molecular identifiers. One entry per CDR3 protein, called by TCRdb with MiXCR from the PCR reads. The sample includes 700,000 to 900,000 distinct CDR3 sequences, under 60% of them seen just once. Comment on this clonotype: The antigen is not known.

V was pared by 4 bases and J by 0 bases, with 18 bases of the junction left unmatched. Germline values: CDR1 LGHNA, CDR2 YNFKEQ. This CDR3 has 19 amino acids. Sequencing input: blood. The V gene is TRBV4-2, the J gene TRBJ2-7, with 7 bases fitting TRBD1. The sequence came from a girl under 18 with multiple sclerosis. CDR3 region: CASSLWVLGPDRNSYEQYF. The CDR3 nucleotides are TGTGCCAGCAGCCTGTGGGTTCTAGGCCCGGACAGGAACTCCTACGAGCAGTACTTC.